The 31 T cell receptor beta chains listed next were all sequenced from one sample in a study of blood T cell repertoires in COVID-19. Measured with immunoSEQ multiplex PCR; TCRdb has only the in-frame clones, and not every one. The sample includes approximately 400,000 clones, roughly 86% seen only once; the top ten take 1.1%. The sequencing sample was made of peripheral blood. The receptors were sampled from a human donor with acute or convalescent COVID-19. The donor label of this sample is uncertain.

The genes are TRBV19 and TRBJ2-3; 8 bases agree with TRBD2. Unmatched junction bases numbered 3, after V lost 4 bases and J lost 6 bases. CDR1 is LNHDA, CDR2 SQIVND, per germline (reference sequence). The CDR3 is 13 amino acids. CDR3 protein: CASSTSSGDTQYF. The CDR3 region has the DNA TGTGCCAGTAGTACCTCTAGCGGGGATACGCAGTATTTT.

This clone was seen only a few times. V gene TRBV5-1 combines with J gene TRBJ2-2; 7 bases align to TRBD2. Germline V gives CDR1 SGHRS, CDR2 YFSETQ. The length of the CDR3 is 15 residues. V was clipped by 4 bases and J by 0 bases; unmatched bases: 3. The CDR3 bases are TGCGCCAGCAGCCACCTAGCGGCGAACACCGGGGAGCTGTTTTTT. Translated: CASSHLAANTGELFF. Supplemented by reference TRBV5-1 and TRBJ2-2, the full variable domain reads KAGVTQTPRYLIKTRGQQVTLSCSPISGHRSVSWYQQTPGQGLQFLFEYFSETQRNKGNFPGRFSGRQFSNSRSEMNVSTLELGDSALYLCASSHLAANTGELFFGEGSRLTVL.

The count of this clone is one. This chain uses TRBV7-8 with TRBJ1-1, with D unclear. V was trimmed by 7 bases and J by 2 bases, leaving 14 bases between them. CDR1 and CDR2 (germline): SGHVS, FQNEAQ. This CDR3 is built from 14 residues. CDR3 amino acids: CASTEWSVNTEAFF. The CDR3 DNA sequence: TGTGCCAGCACCGAGTGGTCCGTTAACACTGAAGCTTTCTTT.

This clone was detected only once. One end of the junction fails to match germline, which may point to a read error. The chain has TRBV5-1 and TRBJ1-1; a possible D gene is TRBD1 (5 bases). Germline values: CDR1 SGHRS, CDR2 YFSETQ. The CDR3 has 15 amino acids. The CDR3, as DNA: TGCGCCAGCAGATTGGATCAGGGTCGAAGGACTGAAGCTTTCTTT. This gives the protein CASRLDQGRRTEAFF.

In this sample, this clone turned up once. The chain recombines TRBV24-1 with TRBJ1-5; D unclear. V shed 5 bases and J shed 2 bases, with 3 bases lying between them. CDR1 is KGHDR and CDR2 is SFDVKD in the germline V gene. This CDR3 has 12 amino acids. CDR3 in DNA: TGTGCCACCAGTGGAGGCAATCAGCCCCAGCATTTT. This sequence encodes CATSGGNQPQHF.

The chain carries TRBV2 and TRBJ2-1; 8 bases are shared with TRBD2. The CDR3 is 13 residues long. Germline V gives CDR1 SNHLY, CDR2 FYNNEI. The trim removed 7 bases at V and 5 bases at J, leaving 4 bases unmatched. In nucleotides, the CDR3 is TGTGCCAGCAAGCGGGAGAGCCACAATGAGCAGTTCTTC. This translates into CASKRESHNEQFF.

The chain links TRBV7-6 to TRBJ2-3; 12 nucleotides line up with TRBD2. Germline CDR1 is SGHVS and CDR2 is FNYEAQ. The CDR3 consists of 15 residues. V lost 3 bases, J lost 9 bases, and 7 bases stayed unmatched. CDR3 amino acids: CASSLTSGGQGTQYF. CDR3 bases: TGTGCCAGCAGCTTGACTAGCGGGGGCCAGGGGACGCAGTATTTT. Variable domain in full (rest from reference TRBV7-6 and TRBJ2-3): GAGVSQSPRYKVTKRGQDVALRCDPISGHVSLYWYRQALGQGPEFLTYFNYEAQQDKSGLPNDRFSAERPEGSISTLTIQRTEQRDSAMYRCASSLTSGGQGTQYFGPGTRLTVL.

The genes are TRBV10-1 and TRBJ1-1; D remains ambiguous. V was trimmed by 4 bases and J by 7 bases, leaving 13 bases between them. The CDR3 has 13 amino acids. Germline values: CDR1 WNHNN, CDR2 SYGVQD (reference sequence). CDR3 region: CASSAGGRGEAFF. In DNA form, the CDR3 reads TGCGCCAGCAGTGCAGGAGGCCGGGGTGAAGCTTTCTTT.

Concerning this clone: It is unclear where the CDR3 begins or ends on the DNA, so no DNA is shown, and the CDR3 is as TCRdb lists it. This chain uses TRBV21-1 with TRBJ1-2; the DNA was not compared with TRBD1, the D call given in the table. TRBV21-1 is recorded as a pseudogene. The CDR3 length is 15 residues, termini included. The CDR3 region is CASSTVGTGTAGYTF.

In regard to this clone: The same CDR3 is also encoded by other DNA sequences in this sample. This chain connects TRBV19 to TRBJ2-7; 12 bases agree with TRBD1. Germline V lookup: CDR1 LNHDA, CDR2 SQIVND (reference sequence). The trim removed 5 bases at V and 4 bases at J, leaving 3 bases unmatched. The CDR3 is 14 residues long. The CDR3 DNA reads as TGTGCCAGTAGTCGGGGACAGGGGGCGTACGAGCAGTACTTC. This gives the protein CASSRGQGAYEQYF. Supplemented by reference TRBV19 and TRBJ2-7, the full variable domain reads DGGITQSPKYLFRKEGQNVTLSCEQNLNHDAMYWYRQDPGQGLRLIYYSQIVNDFQKGDIAEGYSVSREKKESFPLTVTSAQKNPTAFYLCASSRGQGAYEQYFGPGTRLTVT.

V is TRBV12-3 or TRBV12-4 and J is TRBJ2-7; D is unclear. The CDR3 contains 13 residues. The germline V and J ends were trimmed by 5 bases and 0 bases, with 8 bases remaining between them. For the CDR3, the DNA is TGTGCCAGCAGTACCCTAAGCTCCTACGAGCAGTACTTC. As protein: CASSTLSSYEQYF.

The rearrangement joins TRBV28 to TRBJ2-3; perhaps TRBD2 as D (5 bases). Per the germline V gene, CDR1 is MDHEN and CDR2 is SYDVKM. Trimming stripped 6 bases from V and 3 bases from J, with 16 bases between. The CDR3 loop spans 15 amino acids. CDR3 sequence (DNA): TGTGCCAGCAGCCCTCATGGAGGCGCGACAGATACGCAGTATTTT. This codes for CASSPHGGATDTQYF.

The V call is TRBV11-2, the J call TRBJ2-7, with 8 bases lining up with TRBD1. Germline V gene data show CDR1 as SGHAT and CDR2 as FQNNGV. V was pared by 5 bases and J by 1 base, with 10 bases of the junction left unmatched. CDR3 length: 16 amino acids. The CDR3 reads CASSPLLRTGSYEQYF. DNA of the CDR3: TGTGCCAGCAGCCCGTTGTTGAGGACAGGGTCCTACGAGCAGTACTTC.

This clone showed up just once. This sequence joins TRBV6-5 and TRBJ2-3; possibly TRBD2 for D (6 bases). Germline V gene data show CDR1 as MNHEY and CDR2 as SVGAGI. The CDR3 is 15 residues long. V lost 0 bases and J lost 6, with 13 bases in between. The CDR3 bases are TGTGCCAGCAGTTACTCCGACGGGGGTTTTGATACGCAGTATTTT. Its protein is CASSYSDGGFDTQYF.

With respect to this clone: Other nucleotide sequences in the sample specify the same CDR3. The chain couples TRBV18 to TRBJ1-1; D not certain. CDR1 is KGHSH, CDR2 LQKENI, per germline. V was shortened by 2 bases and J by 4 bases, with 5 bases between the two germline ends. The CDR3 runs to 12 residues. The CDR3 nucleotides read TGTGCCAGCTCACCAACCGGCACTGAAGCTTTCTTT. Protein: CASSPTGTEAFF. Full variable domain (missing parts from reference TRBV18 and TRBJ1-1): NAGVMQNPRHLVRRRGQEARLRCSPMKGHSHVYWYRQLPEEGLKFMVYLQKENIIDESGMPKERFSAEFPKEGPSILRIQQVVRGDSAAYFCASSPTGTEAFFGQGTRLTVV.

This clone showed up just a few times. The chain joins TRBV19 to TRBJ1-1, with a possible D match to TRBD1 (5 bases). This CDR3 is 15 amino acids long. The germline V gene has CDR1 LNHDA and CDR2 SQIVND (reference sequence). V was shortened by 1 base and J by 0 bases, with 9 bases between the two germline ends. CDR3 DNA: TGTGCCAGTAGTATAGGCAGGGCGATGAACACTGAAGCTTTCTTT. It encodes CASSIGRAMNTEAFF.

The genes are TRBV6-6 and TRBJ2-7; no definite D call. Germline assignment: CDR1 MNHNY and CDR2 SVGAGI (reference sequence). CDR3 size: 14 residues. Trimming cost V 5 bases and J 3 bases, with 14 bases left between them. The CDR3 region is CASSHPRVNYEQYF. The CDR3 nucleotides read TGTGCCAGCAGTCACCCTCGGGTAAACTACGAGCAGTACTTC.

The V gene is TRBV2, the J gene TRBJ1-5; 7 nucleotides match TRBD1. This CDR3 has 15 amino acids. From germline, CDR1 is SNHLY and CDR2 FYNNEI. After removal of 4 bases from V and 4 bases from J, the junction contained 7 bases not matched to a gene. CDR3 loop: CASSGRVQGNQPQHF. Written as DNA, the CDR3 is TGTGCCAGCAGTGGAAGAGTACAGGGGAATCAGCCCCAGCATTTT.

The gene calls are TRBV18 and TRBJ2-3; 7 positions match TRBD1. V was clipped by 4 bases and J by 0 bases; unmatched bases: 22. Germline assignment: CDR1 KGHSH and CDR2 LQKENI. CDR3 length equals 21 residues. The CDR3 sequence: CASSQNRGGQRKTRSTDTQYF. The CDR3 bases are TGTGCCAGCTCACAGAACCGAGGGGGACAGCGAAAAACCCGAAGCACAGATACGCAGTATTTT.

The chain employs TRBV30 and TRBJ2-7; 8 positions agree with TRBD2. V was pared by 7 bases and J by 2 bases, with 7 bases of the junction left unmatched. Looked up from germline, CDR1 is GTSNPN and CDR2 is SVGIG (reference sequence). This CDR3 is built from 13 residues. In DNA form, the CDR3 reads TGTGCCTTCGGACTAGCACCAACCTACGAGCAGTACTTC. Amino acids: CAFGLAPTYEQYF.

The chain employs TRBV20-1 and TRBJ2-1; D not certain. V was pared by 3 bases and J by 6 bases, with 9 bases between. The length of the CDR3 is 12 residues. The V gene's germline CDR1 is DFQATT and CDR2 SNEGSKA (reference sequence). CDR3 DNA sequence: TGCAGTGCTAGTCGCTACTCCAATGAGCAGTTCTTC. Translating gives CSASRYSNEQFF.

The rearrangement joins TRBV6-5 to TRBJ1-5, with 10 bases aligning to TRBD1. V was pared by 6 bases and J by 3 bases, with 5 bases of the junction left unmatched. The CDR3 runs to 15 residues. Germline V gives CDR1 MNHEY, CDR2 SVGAGI. CDR3 sequence: CASSRQGAVNQPQHF. CDR3 in DNA: TGTGCCAGCAGCCGACAGGGGGCGGTCAATCAGCCCCAGCATTTT.

This rearrangement joins TRBV2 to TRBJ1-6; TRBD1 matches at 7 bases. Germline V gene sequence: CDR1 SNHLY, CDR2 FYNNEI. The trim removed 7 bases at V and 9 bases at J, leaving 6 bases unmatched. This CDR3 is 13 amino acids long. The CDR3 nucleotides are TGTGCCAGCACAGGGCAGGGGGGTTCACCCCTCCACTTT. This translates into CASTGQGGSPLHF.

The chain has TRBV4-2 and TRBJ1-2, with TRBD1 matching 8 bases. The junction had 4 bases not matched to a gene; V was cut back by 2 bases and J by 2 bases. The CDR3 length is 15 residues. From germline, CDR1 is LGHNA and CDR2 YNFKEQ. The CDR3 region has the DNA TGTGCCAGCAGCCAATCTTGGACAGGGAACTATGGCTACACCTTC. Translation gives CASSQSWTGNYGYTF.

The chain joins TRBV9 to TRBJ2-2, with TRBD2 identical over 8 bases. This CDR3 region has 15 residues. Germline V lookup: CDR1 SGDLS, CDR2 YYNGEE. V lost 3 bases and J lost 5; bases outside the gene matches: 6. The CDR3 here is CASSGRTGGTGELFF. CDR3 DNA sequence: TGTGCCAGCAGCGGCCGGACGGGGGGGACCGGGGAGCTGTTTTTT.

The chain employs TRBV6-5 and TRBJ1-2; D is undetermined. The CDR3 spans 15 residues. With 5 bases removed from V and 1 base from J, the gap between germline ends came to 14 bases. Germline V lookup: CDR1 MNHEY, CDR2 SVGAGI. The CDR3 bases are TGTGCCAGCAGTCTAAGGCGGAGTTTTAACTATGGCTACACCTTC. Translation gives CASSLRRSFNYGYTF.

V usage is TRBV2 and J usage is TRBJ1-2, with D maybe TRBD1 (6 bases). Trimming cost V 1 base and J 6 bases, with 9 bases left between them. CDR1 and CDR2 (germline): SNHLY, FYNNEI. The CDR3 is made up of 13 amino acids. The CDR3 is CASSEDRAHGYTF. The CDR3 nucleotides are TGTGCCAGCAGTGAAGACAGGGCCCATGGCTACACCTTC. Variable domain in full (rest from reference TRBV2 and TRBJ1-2): EPEVTQTPSHQVTQMGQEVILRCVPISNHLYFYWYRQILGQKVEFLVSFYNNEISEKSEIFDDQFSVERPDGSNFTLKIRSTKLEDSAMYFCASSEDRAHGYTFGSGTRLTVV.

V usage is TRBV2 and J usage is TRBJ1-3; 12 bases align to TRBD1. The CDR3 covers 15 residues. V shed 6 bases and J 6 bases; nucleotides not matched to a gene: 6. Germline CDR1 is SNHLY and CDR2 is FYNNEI. The CDR3: CASRPGTGGENTIYF. Written as DNA, the CDR3 is TGTGCCAGCAGACCCGGGACAGGGGGCGAAAACACCATATATTTT.

In the case of this clone: Other DNA sequences from this sample encode an identical CDR3 as well. V and J are TRBV5-1 and TRBJ2-5; 7 bases line up with TRBD2. With V trimmed by 0 bases and J by 1 base, 3 bases remained unmatched. CDR1 and CDR2 from the germline V gene are SGHRS and YFSETQ. The CDR3 extends over 15 amino acids. In DNA, the CDR3 is TGCGCCAGCAGCTTGGGCGGCGGGGGCCAAGAGACCCAGTACTTC. Translation gives CASSLGGGGQETQYF.

This chain joins TRBV7-9 and TRBJ2-6, with 10 bases aligning to TRBD1. Germline values: CDR1 SEHNR, CDR2 FQNEAQ (reference sequence). Trimming cost V 5 bases and J 4 bases; bases outside gene matches: 11. The CDR3 consists of 18 residues. This CDR3 reads CASSQRRDRGSGANVLTF. The CDR3, as DNA: TGTGCCAGCAGCCAGCGCCGGGACAGGGGTTCCGGGGCCAACGTCCTGACTTTC.

CDR3: CASSLGGGGRNEQFF. The CDR3 DNA is TGCGCCAGCAGCTTAGGCGGGGGTGGCCGCAATGAGCAGTTCTTC. The rearrangement joins TRBV5-1 to TRBJ2-1, with 7 bases matching TRBD2. The CDR3 covers 15 residues. V lost 2 bases to trimming and J lost 6 bases; unmatched junction nucleotides: 8. The germline gives CDR1 SGHRS, CDR2 YFSETQ.